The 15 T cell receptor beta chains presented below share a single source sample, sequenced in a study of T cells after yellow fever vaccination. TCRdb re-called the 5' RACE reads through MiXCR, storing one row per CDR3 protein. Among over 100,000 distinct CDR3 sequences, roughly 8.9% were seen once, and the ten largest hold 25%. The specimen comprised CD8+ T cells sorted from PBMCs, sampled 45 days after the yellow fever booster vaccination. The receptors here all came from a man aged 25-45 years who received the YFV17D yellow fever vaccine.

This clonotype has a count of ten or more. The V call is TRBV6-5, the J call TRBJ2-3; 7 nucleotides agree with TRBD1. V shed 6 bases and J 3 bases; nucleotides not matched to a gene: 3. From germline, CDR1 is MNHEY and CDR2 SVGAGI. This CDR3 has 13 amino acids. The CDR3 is CASRGQPTDTQYF. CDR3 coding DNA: TGTGCCAGCAGGGGACAGCCAACAGATACGCAGTATTTT.

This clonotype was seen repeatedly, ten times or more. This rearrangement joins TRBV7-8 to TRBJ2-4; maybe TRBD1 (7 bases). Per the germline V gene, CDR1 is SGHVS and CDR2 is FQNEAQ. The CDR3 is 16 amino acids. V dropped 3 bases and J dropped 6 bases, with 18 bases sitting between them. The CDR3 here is CASSLHRGMGGNIQYF. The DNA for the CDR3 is TGTGCCAGCAGCTTGCACAGGGGTATGGGGGGAAACATTCAGTACTTC.

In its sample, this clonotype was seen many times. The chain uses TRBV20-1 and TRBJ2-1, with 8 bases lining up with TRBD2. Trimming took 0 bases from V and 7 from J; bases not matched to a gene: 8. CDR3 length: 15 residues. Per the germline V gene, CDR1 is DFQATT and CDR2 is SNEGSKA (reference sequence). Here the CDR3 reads CSARELAGGGNEQFF. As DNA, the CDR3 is TGCAGTGCTAGAGAATTGGCGGGAGGAGGTAATGAGCAGTTCTTC.

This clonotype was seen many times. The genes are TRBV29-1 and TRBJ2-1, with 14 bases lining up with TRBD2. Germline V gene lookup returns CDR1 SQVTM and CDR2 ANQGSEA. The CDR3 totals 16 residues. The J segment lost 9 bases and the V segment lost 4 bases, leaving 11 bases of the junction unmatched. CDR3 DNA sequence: TGCAGCGTTGCGACTAGCGGGAGGGTTCTTCGTGGTGAGCAGTTCTTC. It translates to CSVATSGRVLRGEQFF.

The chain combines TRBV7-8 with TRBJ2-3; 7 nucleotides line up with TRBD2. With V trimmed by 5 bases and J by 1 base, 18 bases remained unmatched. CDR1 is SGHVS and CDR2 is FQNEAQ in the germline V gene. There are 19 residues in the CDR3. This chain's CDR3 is CASSLRLAFGALRTDTQYF. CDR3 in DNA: TGTGCCAGCAGCCTCCGACTAGCCTTCGGGGCCCTCCGCACAGATACGCAGTATTTT. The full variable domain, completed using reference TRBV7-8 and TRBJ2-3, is GAGVSQSPRYKVAKRGQDVALRCDPISGHVSLFWYQQALGQGPEFLTYFQNEAQLDKSGLPSDRFFAERPEGSVSTLKIQRTQQEDSAVYLCASSLRLAFGALRTDTQYFGPGTRLTVL.

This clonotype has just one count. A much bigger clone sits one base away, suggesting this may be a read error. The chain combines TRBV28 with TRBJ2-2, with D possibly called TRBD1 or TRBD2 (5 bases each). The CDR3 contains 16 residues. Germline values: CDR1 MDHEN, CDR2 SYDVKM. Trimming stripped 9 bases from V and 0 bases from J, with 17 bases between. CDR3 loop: CASQNPGRPNTGELFF. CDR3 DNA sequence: TGTGCCAGTCAAAACCCGGGACGTCCGAACACCGGGGAGCTGTTTTTT.

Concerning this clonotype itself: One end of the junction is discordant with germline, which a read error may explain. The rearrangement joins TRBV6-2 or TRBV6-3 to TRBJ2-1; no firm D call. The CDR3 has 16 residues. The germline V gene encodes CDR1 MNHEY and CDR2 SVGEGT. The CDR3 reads CASSYWPSSSYSEQFF. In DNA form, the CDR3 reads TGTGCCAGCAGTTACTGGCCATCCAGCTCCTACAGTGAGCAGTTCTTC.

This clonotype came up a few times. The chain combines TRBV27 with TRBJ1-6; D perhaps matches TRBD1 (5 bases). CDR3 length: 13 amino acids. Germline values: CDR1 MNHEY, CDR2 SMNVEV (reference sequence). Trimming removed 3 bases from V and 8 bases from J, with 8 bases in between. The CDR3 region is CASSLAGYSPLHF. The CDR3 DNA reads TGTGCCAGCAGTTTGGCAGGGTATTCACCCCTCCACTTT.

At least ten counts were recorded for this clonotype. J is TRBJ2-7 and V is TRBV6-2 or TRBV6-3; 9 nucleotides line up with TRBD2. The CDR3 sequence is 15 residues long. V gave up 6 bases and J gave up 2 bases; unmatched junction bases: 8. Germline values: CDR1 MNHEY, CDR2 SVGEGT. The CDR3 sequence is CASSYSGSPPYEQYF. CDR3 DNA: TGTGCCAGCAGCTATAGCGGGAGCCCCCCCTACGAGCAGTACTTC.

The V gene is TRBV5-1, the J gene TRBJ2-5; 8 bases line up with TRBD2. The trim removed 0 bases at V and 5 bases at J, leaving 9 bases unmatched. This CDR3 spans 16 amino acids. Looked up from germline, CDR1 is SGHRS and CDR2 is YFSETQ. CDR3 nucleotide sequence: TGCGCCAGCAGCTTGGCCCCTACAGCGGGAGCGGAGACCCAGTACTTC. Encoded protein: CASSLAPTAGAETQYF.

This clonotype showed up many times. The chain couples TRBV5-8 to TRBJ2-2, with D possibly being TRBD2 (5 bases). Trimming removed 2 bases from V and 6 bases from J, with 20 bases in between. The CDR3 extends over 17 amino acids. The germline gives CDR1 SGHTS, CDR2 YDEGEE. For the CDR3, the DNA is TGTGCCAGCAGCTTTGGCCTACTAGTAAAGTCGCCCGGGGAGCTGTTTTTT. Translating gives CASSFGLLVKSPGELFF.

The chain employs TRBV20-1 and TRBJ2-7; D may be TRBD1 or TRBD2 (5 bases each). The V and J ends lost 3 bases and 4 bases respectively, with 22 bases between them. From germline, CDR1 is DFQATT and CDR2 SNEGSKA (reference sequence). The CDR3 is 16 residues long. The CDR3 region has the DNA TGCAGTGCTAGGGGTTCTCACGGGACCTCCTATTACGAGCAGTACTTC. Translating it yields CSARGSHGTSYYEQYF.

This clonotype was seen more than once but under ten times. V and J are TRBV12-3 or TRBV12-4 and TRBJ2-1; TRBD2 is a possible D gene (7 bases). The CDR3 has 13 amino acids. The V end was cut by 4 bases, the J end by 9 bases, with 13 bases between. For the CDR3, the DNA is TGTGCCAGCAGTTCCCCAGGGGAGGGTGAGCAGTTCTTC. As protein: CASSSPGEGEQFF.

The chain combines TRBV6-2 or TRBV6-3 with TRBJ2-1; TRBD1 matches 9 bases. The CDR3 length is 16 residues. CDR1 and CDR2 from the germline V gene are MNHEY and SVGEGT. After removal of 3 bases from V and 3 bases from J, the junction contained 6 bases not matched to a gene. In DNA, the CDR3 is TGTGCCAGCAGTTATACACAGGGGGCGTTCTACAATGAGCAGTTCTTC. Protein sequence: CASSYTQGAFYNEQFF.

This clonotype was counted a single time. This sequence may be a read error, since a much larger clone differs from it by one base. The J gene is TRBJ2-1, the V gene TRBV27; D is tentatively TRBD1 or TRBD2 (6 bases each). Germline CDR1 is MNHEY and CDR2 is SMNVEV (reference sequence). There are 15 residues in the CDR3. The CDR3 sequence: CTSSFEGGSYNEQFF. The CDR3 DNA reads TGTACCAGCAGTTTTGAGGGGGGCTCCTACAATGAGCAGTTCTTC.